Below, 17 T cell receptor beta chains from the same sample are listed, as sequenced in a study of identical twins. TCRdb re-derived calls from the 5' RACE reads in MiXCR, one entry per CDR3 protein. The data contain roughly 770,000 distinct CDR3 sequences, over 15% of them seen just once; the ten biggest clones take up under 15%. The same data also went into a second study, on T cells expressing NK-cell markers.

The sample taken for sequencing was PBMCs. The receptor source for this set is a woman aged 18-29 years in good health.

The rearrangement uses TRBV5-1 and TRBJ2-1; D is undetermined. Germline V gene sequence: CDR1 SGHRS, CDR2 YFSETQ. This CDR3 is built from 15 residues. V was cut by 3 bases and J by 9 bases, with 19 bases left in between. The CDR3 here is CASSWAGPTSGEQFF. The CDR3 DNA follows: TGCGCCAGCAGCTGGGCCGGGCCAACATCGGGTGAGCAGTTCTTC.

The sample holds a few counts of this clonotype. The chain combines TRBV7-8 with TRBJ2-7; D ambiguous. CDR3 length: 14 amino acids. Trimming took 0 bases from V and 3 from J, leaving 9 bases between them. Germline CDR1 is SGHVS and CDR2 is FQNEAQ. The CDR3 DNA sequence: TGTGCCAGCAGCTTAGCCCGCGCCATCTACGAGCAGTACTTC. Protein: CASSLARAIYEQYF.

There are a few counts of this clonotype. The J gene is TRBJ2-3, the V gene TRBV7-9; 7 positions match TRBD1. With V trimmed by 3 bases and J by 2 bases, 8 bases remained unmatched. Germline-derived CDR1 and CDR2 are SEHNR and FQNEAQ (reference sequence). CDR3 length equals 16 residues. The CDR3 bases are TGTGCCAGCAGCTTCGCACGACAGGGATCCACAGATACGCAGTATTTT. It codes for CASSFARQGSTDTQYF. Full variable domain (outside the CDR3, taken from reference TRBV7-9 and TRBJ2-3): DTGVSQNPRHKITKRGQNVTFRCDPISEHNRLYWYRQTLGQGPEFLTYFQNEAQLEKSRLLSDRFSAERPKGSFSTLEIQRTEQGDSAMYLCASSFARQGSTDTQYFGPGTRLTVL.

This clonotype showed up just a few times. This chain links TRBV12-5 with TRBJ2-1; D is unclear. This CDR3 has 15 residues. Germline V gene lookup returns CDR1 LGHNT and CDR2 FRNRAP. V gave up 7 bases and J gave up 0 bases, with 13 bases separating them. The CDR3: CASALPLSSYNEQFF. In DNA form, the CDR3 reads TGTGCTAGTGCCCTGCCCCTGAGCTCCTACAATGAGCAGTTCTTC.

The chain links TRBV7-9 to TRBJ2-1; D remains unclear. The germline V gene encodes CDR1 SEHNR and CDR2 FQNEAQ (reference sequence). The CDR3 spans 13 residues. The germline V and J ends were trimmed by 5 bases and 6 bases, with 11 bases remaining between them. The CDR3 spells CASSPWTANEQFF. CDR3 nucleotide sequence: TGTGCCAGCAGCCCCTGGACGGCCAATGAGCAGTTCTTC.

The V call is TRBV11-2, the J call TRBJ1-1; tentatively, D is TRBD1 (6 bases). V lost 4 bases and J 11 bases, leaving 11 bases between the germline ends. CDR3 size: 11 residues. The V gene's germline CDR1 is SGHAT and CDR2 FQNNGV. The CDR3 DNA is TGTGCCAGCAGCTCCTCGGGGGCCGCTTTCTTT. Its protein is CASSSSGAAFF.

Written as DNA, the CDR3 is TGTGCCAGCAGCATCCTAGTAGGGCCCGACACCGGGGAGCTGTTTTTT. Translating it yields CASSILVGPDTGELFF. This chain connects TRBV5-5 to TRBJ2-2; D is unclear. V shed 4 bases and J shed 3 bases, with 16 bases lying between them. The germline V gene has CDR1 SGHKS and CDR2 YYEKEE (reference sequence). This CDR3 region has 16 residues.

The genes are TRBV12-3 or TRBV12-4 and TRBJ2-7, with 10 nucleotides matching TRBD2. CDR3 length: 17 residues. With V trimmed by 3 bases and J by 6 bases, 14 bases remained unmatched. The CDR3 DNA is TGTGCCAGCAGTTTGTCGCGCATAAACGGACTAGCGGCCGAGCAGTACTTC. Protein product: CASSLSRINGLAAEQYF.

This clonotype turned up a few times. The J gene is TRBJ2-1, the V gene TRBV7-2; TRBD2 is a possible D gene (5 bases). Trimming shortened V by 5 bases and J by 10 bases, and 21 bases separated the two germline ends. CDR3 length: 15 amino acids. In germline, CDR1 is SGHTA, CDR2 FQGNSA. The CDR3 sequence is CASSQRVSATTEQFF. The CDR3 DNA reads TGTGCCAGCAGCCAGAGAGTTAGCGCGACCACCGAGCAGTTCTTC.

This clonotype was observed a few times. J is TRBJ2-2 and V is TRBV5-1; 9 nucleotides align to TRBD2. CDR3 length: 16 residues. Unmatched junction bases numbered 2, after V lost 1 base and J lost 1 base. Per germline, CDR1 SGHRS and CDR2 YFSETQ. CDR3 in DNA: TGCGCCAGCAGCTTGAGCGGGGGGATGAACACCGGGGAGCTGTTTTTT. It encodes CASSLSGGMNTGELFF.

V and J are TRBV12-3 or TRBV12-4 and TRBJ1-1; D not certain. This CDR3 is built from 13 residues. Trimming stripped 4 bases from V and 3 bases from J, with 9 bases between. The CDR3 DNA sequence: TGTGCCAGCAGTTCCGACGGGGACACTGAAGCTTTCTTT. Protein sequence: CASSSDGDTEAFF.

This sequence joins TRBV20-1 and TRBJ1-1; 10 nucleotides align to TRBD1. The length of the CDR3 is 13 residues. V gave up 2 bases and J gave up 10 bases; unmatched junction bases: 7. Germline V lookup: CDR1 DFQATT, CDR2 SNEGSKA (reference sequence). Written as DNA, the CDR3 is TGCAGTGCTAGAACGGGACAGGGGCGACGAGCTTTCTTT. Its protein product is CSARTGQGRRAFF.

Points on this clonotype: Relative to the germline gene, one junction end is altered; a read error may explain this. The V and J genes are TRBV19 and TRBJ2-2; the D is unclear. The CDR3 has 14 amino acids. The germline V gene encodes CDR1 LNHDA and CDR2 SQIVND (reference sequence). The CDR3 bases are TGTGCCAGTAGAATAGACGCCGACACCGGGGAGCTGTTTTTT. Protein product: CASRIDADTGELFF.

This clonotype turned up a few times. The gene calls are TRBV6-1 and TRBJ2-3; possibly TRBD1 or TRBD2 for D (5 bases each). CDR1 and CDR2 from the germline V gene are MNHNS and SASEGT. The V end lost 8 bases, the J end lost 2 bases, and 11 bases lay between the germline ends. The CDR3 length is 13 residues. The CDR3 protein is CASRDGFTDTQYF. The CDR3 DNA sequence: TGTGCCAGCCGGGACGGGTTCACAGATACGCAGTATTTT.

This clonotype came up a few times. The chain uses TRBV20-1 and TRBJ2-1, with D hard to call. CDR1 DFQATT and CDR2 SNEGSKA come from the germline V gene (reference sequence). CDR3 length equals 15 residues. V shed 1 base and J shed 1 base, with 11 bases lying between them. DNA of the CDR3: TGCAGTGCTAGAGGTGGCTCGGATTCCTACAATGAGCAGTTCTTC. This encodes CSARGGSDSYNEQFF.

The CDR3 DNA is TGCAGTGCTAGAGATCAGACCGCGCCCCCGGCGCAGTTCTTC. It codes for CSARDQTAPPAQFF. V is TRBV20-1 and J is TRBJ2-1, with D hard to call. This CDR3 is built from 14 residues. Germline CDR1 DFQATT, CDR2 SNEGSKA (reference sequence). The V gene lost 0 bases and the J gene lost 12 bases, with 18 bases spanning the gap.

This clonotype came up a few times. The rearrangement joins TRBV5-1 to TRBJ2-7, with 9 bases matching TRBD2. The trim removed 3 bases at V and 6 bases at J, leaving 10 bases unmatched. The CDR3 runs 15 residues. Germline V CDR1 and CDR2: SGHRS, YFSETQ. The CDR3 region is CASSWEVAGVVEQYF. The CDR3 DNA follows: TGCGCCAGCAGCTGGGAGGTAGCGGGAGTTGTCGAGCAGTACTTC.